A selection of T cell receptor beta chains follows, all from one sample in a study of cytomegalovirus exposure and HLA in healthy donors. Sequenced by immunoSEQ multiplex PCR; TCRdb stores in-frame clones only, minus some. The sample lists 150,000 to 180,000 clones; around 84% were seen once. The specimen sequenced was PBMCs. The receptors stem from a woman aged 40 to 50 in good health and CMV-seropositive. Each CDR3 is given with its conserved first and last residue. Each record gives: V gene, D gene, J gene, clone size, CDR3 protein, CDR3 DNA. The D gene is left open where the match is weak. Size is omitted from some rows. Given values are once, few, many or a class for expanded clones.

V: TRBV7-8; D: TRBD2; J: TRBJ2-3; size: NA; CDR3: CASSFLPSGGTDTQYF; DNA: TGTGCCAGCAGCTTCCTCCCCAGCGGGGGCACAGATACGCAGTATTTT
V: TRBV4-1; D: TRBD2; J: TRBJ2-3; size: NA; CDR3: CASSPENSGRPDTQYF; DNA: TGCGCCAGCAGCCCGGAGAATAGCGGGAGGCCAGATACGCAGTATTTT
V: TRBV2; D: NA; J: TRBJ2-2; size: NA; CDR3: CASRKAPGGQLFF; DNA: TGTGCCAGCAGAAAAGCCCCCGGGGGTCAGCTGTTTTTT
V: TRBV25-1; D: NA; J: TRBJ1-2; size: few; CDR3: CASSSVGDFDGYTF; DNA: TGTGCCAGCAGTTCCGTAGGGGATTTCGATGGCTACACCTTC
V: TRBV12-5; D: TRBD2; J: TRBJ2-4; size: NA; CDR3: CASGLTPGLAGDGVAKNIQYF; DNA: TGTGCTAGTGGCCTCACCCCGGGACTAGCGGGAGATGGGGTAGCCAAAAACATTCAGTACTTC
V: TRBV7-2; D: NA; J: TRBJ2-1; size: NA; CDR3: CASSLVSYNEQFF; DNA: TGTGCCAGCAGCTTAGTGAGTTACAATGAGCAGTTCTTC
V: TRBV7-2; D: NA; J: TRBJ2-7; size: NA; CDR3: CASSPAQRGRAFREQYF; DNA: TGTGCCAGCAGCCCAGCTCAGAGGGGGAGGGCCTTCCGCGAGCAGTACTTC
V: TRBV29-1; D: TRBD2; J: TRBJ2-3; size: NA; CDR3: CSVEGTSGSTDTQYF; DNA: TGCAGCGTCGAAGGGACTAGCGGTAGCACAGATACGCAGTATTTT
V: TRBV23-1; D: TRBD2; J: TRBJ2-2; size: NA; CDR3: CASSQRLAGGDTGELFF; DNA: TGCGCCAGCAGTCAACGACTAGCGGGAGGGGACACCGGGGAGCTGTTTTTT
V: TRBV5-6; D: NA; J: TRBJ1-2; size: NA; CDR3: CASNAASGVAYGYTF; DNA: TGTGCCAGCAACGCCGCGAGCGGAGTCGCCTATGGCTACACCTTC
V: TRBV6-1; D: TRBD2; J: TRBJ2-7; size: NA; CDR3: CASRASGIVSGEQYF; DNA: TGTGCCAGCAGGGCTAGCGGGATCGTCTCTGGCGAGCAGTACTTC
V: TRBV6-5; D: NA; J: TRBJ2-7; size: NA; CDR3: CASSYHGGEQYF; DNA: TGTGCCAGCAGTTACCACGGGGGCGAGCAGTACTTC
V: TRBV18; D: NA; J: TRBJ2-3; size: NA; CDR3: CASSPLTRGDTQYF; DNA: TGTGCCAGCTCACCCTTGACAAGGGGGGATACGCAGTATTTT
V: TRBV7-9; D: TRBD2; J: TRBJ2-7; size: NA; CDR3: CASSLDGGSYEQYF; DNA: TGTGCCAGCAGCTTAGACGGGGGGTCCTACGAGCAGTACTTC
V: TRBV19; D: TRBD1; J: TRBJ2-1; size: NA; CDR3: CASSMGQGNNEQFF; DNA: TGTGCCAGTAGTATGGGACAGGGAAACAATGAGCAGTTCTTC